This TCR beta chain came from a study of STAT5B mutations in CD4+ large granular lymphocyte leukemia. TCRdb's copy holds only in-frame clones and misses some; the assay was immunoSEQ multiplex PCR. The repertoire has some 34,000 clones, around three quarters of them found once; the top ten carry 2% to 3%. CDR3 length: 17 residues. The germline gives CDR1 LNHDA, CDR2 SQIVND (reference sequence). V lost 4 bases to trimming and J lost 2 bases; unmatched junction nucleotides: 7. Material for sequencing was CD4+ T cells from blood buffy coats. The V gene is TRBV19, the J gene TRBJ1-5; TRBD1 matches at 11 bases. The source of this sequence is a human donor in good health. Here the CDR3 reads CASSTPWDRGGNQPQHF. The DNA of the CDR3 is TGTGCCAGTAGTACACCCTGGGACAGGGGGGGCAATCAGCCCCAGCATTTT.